These 28 T cell receptor beta chains were all obtained from the same sample, sequenced in a study of identical twins (dated by TCRdb to the mid-2010s). Libraries were built with 5' RACE. The listed sequencing device is Illumina HiSeq 2000. TCRdb reanalyzed the raw reads on its own, using fastp at Q25 for trimming and MiXCR for clone calling, and kept in-frame beta chains. Merged by CDR3 protein, the rows form single entries marked with the most common genes and DNA. This sample is represented by a few hundred thousand distinct CDR3 sequences; about 8.9% of them were singletons. Jointly, the top ten make up roughly 3% of the sample. These data also featured in a second study, about yellow fever vaccine responses in identical twins.

The sample consisted of CD8+ T cells sorted from blood. The source is a young woman in good health.

There are many counts of this clonotype. The chain links TRBV12-3 or TRBV12-4 to TRBJ2-3; D call uncertain. CDR3 size: 14 residues. V lost 3 bases, J lost 2 bases, and 9 bases lay in between. The DNA of the CDR3 is TGTGCCAGCAGTTTGGGGTACGACACAGATACGCAGTATTTT. This gives the protein CASSLGYDTDTQYF.

This clonotype has a handful of counts. The CDR3 DNA follows: TGTGCCAGCAGTTTAGGATCGACAGACGAGCAGTACTTC. Translation gives CASSLGSTDEQYF. J is TRBJ2-7 and V is TRBV12-3 or TRBV12-4; a possible D gene is TRBD1 (5 bases). The CDR3 covers 13 residues. V was pared by 1 base and J by 5 bases, with 9 bases between.

Only a few counts were recorded for this clonotype. The chain is built from TRBV7-9 and TRBJ2-1, with a weak D call TRBD2 (6 bases). Germline V gene sequence: CDR1 SEHNR, CDR2 FQNEAQ (reference sequence). The CDR3 is made up of 15 amino acids. The V end lost 5 bases, the J end lost 4 bases, and 15 bases lay between the germline ends. The CDR3 is CASSPGLASYNEQFF. The CDR3 DNA reads TGTGCCAGCAGCCCGGGGCTAGCGAGTTACAATGAGCAGTTCTTC. The full variable domain, in which reference TRBV7-9 and TRBJ2-1 provide the parts outside the CDR3, is DTGVSQNPRHKITKRGQNVTFRCDPISEHNRLYWYRQTLGQGPEFLTYFQNEAQLEKSRLLSDRFSAERPKGSFSTLEIQRTEQGDSAMYLCASSPGLASYNEQFFGPGTRLTVL.

The chain joins TRBV15 to TRBJ2-5; D uncertain. The CDR3 length is 13 residues. Per germline, CDR1 LNHNV and CDR2 YYDKDF (reference sequence). V was pared by 5 bases and J by 7 bases, with 14 bases between. For the CDR3, the DNA is TGTGCCACCAGCGAGGCTTCTCCGGGGACCCAGTACTTC. Amino acids: CATSEASPGTQYF.

This clonotype was picked up a small number of times. The gene calls are TRBV11-2 and TRBJ2-7; D is possibly TRBD2 (5 bases). Trimming pared 0 bases from V and 5 bases from J, leaving 11 bases between. The CDR3 has 14 amino acids. Germline CDR1 reads SGHAT; CDR2 reads FQNNGV. For the CDR3, the DNA is TGTGCCAGCAGCTTAGAGCCAGGAGGCAACGAGCAGTACTTC. The encoded protein is CASSLEPGGNEQYF.

The chain recombines TRBV2 with TRBJ2-3; tentative D call: TRBD2 (6 bases). The CDR3 consists of 16 residues. The germline V gene has CDR1 SNHLY and CDR2 FYNNEI. The ends were cut back, 6 bases at V and 2 bases at J, with 18 bases in the middle. The CDR3 sequence: CASSLSMGGDTDTQYF. CDR3 sequence (DNA): TGTGCCAGCAGCCTCTCGATGGGGGGAGACACAGATACGCAGTATTTT.

This clonotype showed up many times. The chain uses TRBV11-2 and TRBJ2-1, with 8 bases fitting TRBD1. J gave up 4 bases and V 1 base, and 6 bases lay outside the gene matches. The CDR3 spans 16 residues. Looked up from germline, CDR1 is SGHAT and CDR2 is FQNNGV. The CDR3: CASSLGSGTGYNEQFF. For the CDR3, the DNA is TGTGCCAGCAGCTTAGGGTCGGGGACAGGATACAATGAGCAGTTCTTC.

The chain couples TRBV9 to TRBJ1-2; D not resolved. The CDR3 covers 16 residues. Trimming left V 4 bases short and J 0 bases short, with 16 bases between. Germline-derived CDR1 and CDR2 are SGDLS and YYNGEE. The CDR3 reads CASSPLFGGTNYGYTF. The CDR3, as DNA: TGTGCCAGCAGCCCCCTTTTTGGAGGGACTAACTATGGCTACACCTTC.

The chain employs TRBV4-2 and TRBJ2-7; D is undetermined. Trimming cost V 0 bases and J 3 bases, with 9 bases left between them. Germline V CDR1 and CDR2: LGHNA, YNFKEQ. The CDR3 covers 14 residues. In DNA form, the CDR3 reads TGTGCCAGCAGCCAAGATTTGTGGGGCTACGAGCAGTACTTC. It is translated as CASSQDLWGYEQYF.

In this sample, this clonotype turned up a few times. The chain links TRBV2 to TRBJ2-5, with 13 bases matching TRBD2. Germline CDR1 and CDR2: SNHLY and FYNNEI. Trimming removed 11 bases from V and 2 bases from J; junction bases left unmatched: 5. This CDR3 has 14 residues. The chain's CDR3 is CAGTGLAGQETQYF. The CDR3 DNA reads TGTGCCGGTACGGGACTAGCGGGGCAAGAGACCCAGTACTTC.

V usage is TRBV10-2 and J usage is TRBJ2-7, with 7 bases aligning to TRBD1. Trimming at V came to 1 base and at J to 3 bases, leaving 3 bases not matched to a gene. The CDR3 is 14 residues long. Germline loops: CDR1 WSHSY, CDR2 SAAADI. The CDR3 spells CASSEYGTDYEQYF. As DNA, the CDR3 is TGCGCCAGCAGTGAGTATGGGACAGACTACGAGCAGTACTTC.

This clonotype was counted at least ten times. The chain links TRBV12-3 or TRBV12-4 to TRBJ2-3, with TRBD1 matching over 10 bases. This CDR3 is built from 16 residues. V trimming: 6 bases; J trimming: 2 bases; junction bases outside the gene matches: 8. The CDR3 protein is CASSPGTGDHTDTQYF. For the CDR3, the DNA is TGTGCCAGCAGCCCCGGGACAGGGGATCACACAGATACGCAGTATTTT.

The chain recombines TRBV28 with TRBJ2-3; D is perhaps TRBD2 (5 bases). This CDR3 contains 15 residues. V was trimmed by 4 bases and J by 0 bases, leaving 11 bases between them. Germline V gene data show CDR1 as MDHEN and CDR2 as SYDVKM. The CDR3: CASSSDGDSTDTQYF. DNA of the CDR3: TGTGCCAGCAGTTCGGACGGGGATAGCACAGATACGCAGTATTTT.

The chain employs TRBV20-1 and TRBJ2-3, with a weak D call TRBD1 (7 bases). Trimming cost V 7 bases and J 5 bases, with 16 bases left between them. From germline, CDR1 is DFQATT and CDR2 SNEGSKA (reference sequence). This CDR3 is 13 amino acids long. Here the CDR3 DNA reads TGCAGTGGGACAGGAGGGATTAAAGATACGCAGTATTTT. It yields the protein CSGTGGIKDTQYF.

In this sample, this clonotype turned up many times. V is TRBV29-1 and J is TRBJ2-2; D may match TRBD1 or TRBD2 (5 bases each). Trimming removed 7 bases at V and 1 base at J, with 13 bases between. The CDR3 totals 14 residues. Germline CDR1 is SQVTM and CDR2 is ANQGSEA. This CDR3 is CSARPGGNTGELFF. The CDR3 DNA is TGCAGCGCCAGACCTGGGGGGAACACCGGGGAGCTGTTTTTT.

This clonotype was seen a handful of times. The chain uses TRBV13 and TRBJ2-3; D is unresolved. This CDR3 has 13 residues. Trimming shortened V by 4 bases and J by 3 bases, and 8 bases separated the two germline ends. Germline CDR1 PRHDT, CDR2 FYEKMQ (reference sequence). CDR3 in amino acids: CASSSPPTDTQYF. The CDR3, as DNA: TGTGCCAGCAGCTCCCCCCCGACAGATACGCAGTATTTT.

This clonotype was seen repeatedly, ten times or more. CDR3 protein: CATGLAGEQFF. CDR3 nucleotide sequence: TGTGCCACCGGACTAGCAGGTGAGCAGTTCTTC. The rearrangement links TRBV24-1 to TRBJ2-1; 8 bases are shared with TRBD2. The CDR3 sequence is 11 residues long. Trimming at V came to 9 bases and at J to 9 bases, leaving 3 bases not matched to a gene. Germline lookup yields CDR1 KGHDR and CDR2 SFDVKD.

Regarding this clonotype: One end of the junction is discordant with germline, which a read error may explain. The chain couples TRBV3-1 to TRBJ2-3; 10 bases are shared with TRBD2. Germline CDR1 and CDR2: LGHDT and YNNKEL (reference sequence). This CDR3 has 19 residues. The CDR3 region is CATSQSPGLATRFIDTQYF. CDR3 DNA sequence: TGTGCCACCAGCCAATCGCCGGGACTAGCGACTCGTTTTATAGATACGCAGTATTTT.

This clonotype was counted only a few times. The genes are TRBV5-1 and TRBJ2-1; the D is unclear. The CDR3 totals 14 residues. Deletions cut 5 bases from V and 1 base from J, with 10 bases between. Germline-derived CDR1 and CDR2 are SGHRS and YFSETQ. The CDR3 loop is CASRPLGSYNEQFF. As DNA, the CDR3 is TGCGCCAGCAGGCCCCTTGGTTCCTACAATGAGCAGTTCTTC.

This clonotype was counted many times. The chain has TRBV4-3 and TRBJ2-7; 13 nucleotides align to TRBD2. The germline CDR1 and CDR2 sequences are LGHNA and YSLEER. V dropped 0 bases and J dropped 4; count of bases not matched to a gene: 9. The CDR3 consists of 18 residues. The CDR3 protein is CASSQDLLAGGPGYEQYF. The CDR3 nucleotides read TGCGCCAGCAGCCAAGATTTACTAGCGGGAGGGCCTGGTTACGAGCAGTACTTC.

This clonotype was recorded many times. The genes are TRBV6-4 and TRBJ2-3; the D gene is possibly TRBD1 (5 bases). Trimming stripped 2 bases from V and 0 bases from J, with 6 bases between. This CDR3 region has 14 residues. Germline V lookup: CDR1 MRHNA, CDR2 SNTAGT. The CDR3 reads CASSDRGSTDTQYF. The CDR3 region has the DNA TGTGCCAGCAGTGACAGGGGAAGCACAGATACGCAGTATTTT.

As to this clonotype: Just one base apart from a much larger clone, this may be a read error. The genes are TRBV5-1 and TRBJ2-2; a possible D gene is TRBD1 (6 bases). Per germline, CDR1 SGHRS and CDR2 YFSETQ. The CDR3 length is 14 residues. The CDR3 DNA reads TGCGCCAGCCTCAGGGGTCAAAACACCGGGGAGCTGGTTTTT. Translating it yields CASLRGQNTGELVF. Drawing the rest from reference TRBV5-1 and TRBJ2-2, the complete variable domain is KAGVTQTPRYLIKTRGQQVTLSCSPISGHRSVSWYQQTPGQGLQFLFEYFSETQRNKGNFPGRFSGRQFSNSRSEMNVSTLELGDSALYLCASLRGQNTGELVFGEGSRLTVL.

The sample holds many counts of this clonotype. The rearrangement joins TRBV4-3 to TRBJ1-1; D unresolved. V was cut by 1 base and J by 0 bases, with 9 bases left in between. CDR1 is LGHNA and CDR2 is YSLEER in the germline V gene. The CDR3 has 15 amino acids. The CDR3 region has the DNA TGCGCCAGCAGCCAAGGGGTCAGAATGAACACTGAAGCTTTCTTT. It yields the protein CASSQGVRMNTEAFF.

This clonotype has only a few counts. The chain is built from TRBV28 and TRBJ2-5; no clear D. The CDR3 is 12 amino acids. CDR1 MDHEN and CDR2 SYDVKM come from the germline V gene. V was trimmed by 5 bases and J by 5 bases, leaving 9 bases between them. The CDR3 region is CASSRVIETQYF. The CDR3 nucleotides read TGTGCCAGCAGTCGTGTTATCGAGACCCAGTACTTC. The variable domain in full, with the rest retrieved from reference TRBV28 and TRBJ2-5, is DVKVTQSSRYLVKRTGEKVFLECVQDMDHENMFWYRQDPGLGLRLIYFSYDVKMKEKGDIPEGYSVSREKKERFSLILESASTNQTSMYLCASSRVIETQYFGPGTRLLVL.

V usage is TRBV5-1 and J usage is TRBJ2-2; D may be TRBD1 or TRBD2 (5 bases each). Germline V gene data show CDR1 as SGHRS and CDR2 as YFSETQ. Trimming took off 2 bases at V and 3 bases at J, with 11 bases between the two ends. The length of the CDR3 is 15 residues. The chain's CDR3 is CASSFGAGDTGELFF. The CDR3 bases are TGCGCCAGCAGCTTCGGGGCAGGAGACACCGGGGAGCTGTTTTTT.

This clonotype occurred a few times. V gene TRBV20-1 combines with J gene TRBJ2-5; 7 nucleotides agree with TRBD1. In germline, CDR1 is DFQATT, CDR2 SNEGSKA (reference sequence). CDR3 length: 13 amino acids. V gave up 5 bases and J gave up 5 bases; unmatched junction bases: 8. This CDR3 reads CSAHDRVSETQYF. As DNA, the CDR3 is TGCAGTGCTCACGACAGGGTTTCGGAGACCCAGTACTTC.

In its sample, this clonotype was seen a few times. The chain is built from TRBV27 and TRBJ1-4; unclear D gene. The CDR3 length is 16 residues. V shed 0 bases and J shed 7 bases, with 15 bases lying between them. Germline CDR1 MNHEY, CDR2 SMNVEV (reference sequence). The CDR3: CASSLSIGSYAEKLFF. In DNA form, the CDR3 reads TGTGCCAGCAGTTTATCGATAGGGTCCTATGCTGAAAAACTGTTTTTT.

This clonotype was seen at least ten times. The chain recombines TRBV7-3 with TRBJ2-1, with D perhaps matching TRBD2 (6 bases). CDR1 is SGHTA, CDR2 FQGTGA, per germline. Trimming removed 5 bases from V and 0 bases from J, with 23 bases in between. The CDR3 length is 19 residues. CDR3 protein: CASSLSAPLAASSYNEQFF. As DNA, the CDR3 is TGTGCCAGCAGCCTATCAGCCCCCTTAGCGGCAAGCTCCTACAATGAGCAGTTCTTC.